Listed below are T cell receptor beta chains from one sample, sequenced in a study of cytomegalovirus exposure and HLA in healthy donors. The table came from immunoSEQ multiplex PCR; TCRdb's copy has only in-frame clones and leaves some out. The repertoire holds 150,000 to 160,000 clones, roughly 83% seen once, with 7.7% in the top ten. The sequencing input was PBMCs. The receptors were gathered from a man aged 25-40 years in good health and CMV-seropositive. Each CDR3 is given with its conserved first and last residue. Each record gives: D gene, J gene, clone size, V gene, CDR3 protein, CDR3 DNA. The D gene is left open where the match is weak. Clone size is stated in some rows and not others, as once, few, many or a class when expanded.

D: NA; J: TRBJ2-7; size: NA; V: TRBV6-5; CDR3: CASSHGRVDDEQYF; DNA: TGTGCCAGCAGCCACGGCAGGGTAGACGACGAGCAGTACTTC
D: TRBD1; J: TRBJ1-3; size: NA; V: TRBV5-4; CDR3: CASSLATGVGNTIYF; DNA: TGTGCCAGCAGCTTGGCTACAGGGGTAGGAAACACCATATATTTT
D: NA; J: TRBJ1-1; size: NA; V: TRBV11-2; CDR3: CASTQRRGPMNTEAFF; DNA: TGTGCCAGCACCCAAAGGCGGGGGCCGATGAACACTGAAGCTTTCTTT
D: NA; J: TRBJ2-3; size: NA; V: TRBV7-2; CDR3: CASSSAFTDTQYF; DNA: TGTGCCAGCAGCTCAGCCTTTACAGATACGCAGTATTTT
D: TRBD1; J: TRBJ1-1; size: NA; V: TRBV27; CDR3: CASSSPGQGWTEAFF; DNA: TGTGCCAGCAGTTCACCGGGACAGGGATGGACTGAAGCTTTCTTT
D: NA; J: TRBJ1-6; size: NA; V: TRBV9; CDR3: CASSRAAGSPLHF; DNA: TGTGCCAGCAGCAGGGCCGCAGGGTCACCCCTCCACTTT
D: TRBD1; J: TRBJ2-7; size: NA; V: TRBV6-5; CDR3: CASSWGGQGPYEQYF; DNA: TGTGCCAGCAGTTGGGGGGGACAGGGACCCTACGAGCAGTACTTC
D: TRBD1; J: TRBJ1-6; size: few; V: TRBV12-5; CDR3: CASGYRGGSYNSPLHF; DNA: TGTGCTAGTGGTTACAGGGGGGGATCCTATAATTCACCCCTCCACTTT
D: NA; J: TRBJ1-3; size: NA; V: TRBV7-3; CDR3: CASSLPGKTGNTIYF; DNA: TGTGCCAGCAGCTTACCCGGGAAGACTGGAAACACCATATATTTT
D: NA; J: TRBJ2-2; size: NA; V: TRBV11-1; CDR3: CASSSTGGSTGELFF; DNA: TGTGCCAGCAGCTCAACTGGAGGCAGCACCGGGGAGCTGTTTTTT
D: TRBD1; J: TRBJ1-2; size: NA; V: TRBV12-5; CDR3: CASGLLIFGQARNNYGYTF; DNA: TGTGCTAGTGGTTTGCTCATCTTCGGACAGGCGCGAAATAACTATGGCTACACCTTC
D: NA; J: TRBJ2-5; size: NA; V: TRBV7-9; CDR3: CASSRDGETQYF; DNA: TGTGCCAGCAGCCGCGACGGGGAGACCCAGTACTTC
D: NA; J: TRBJ1-4; size: NA; V: TRBV6-6; CDR3: CASSYSRQGGEKLFF; DNA: TGTGCCAGCAGTTACTCGAGGCAGGGTGGCGAAAAACTGTTTTTT
D: TRBD1; J: TRBJ1-2; size: few; V: TRBV30; CDR3: CAWSVHPRQDRSSGYTF; DNA: TGTGCCTGGAGTGTACATCCCAGACAGGACAGGTCAAGCGGCTACACCTTC
D: TRBD1; J: TRBJ1-2; size: NA; V: TRBV5-1; CDR3: CASSLAQGTDGYTF; DNA: TGCGCCAGCAGCTTGGCACAGGGGACGGATGGCTACACCTTC
D: TRBD1; J: TRBJ1-3; size: NA; V: TRBV28; CDR3: CASIGGQTFSGNTIYF; DNA: TGTGCCAGCATAGGGGGACAGACGTTCTCTGGAAACACCATATATTTT
D: NA; J: TRBJ1-3; size: NA; V: TRBV28; CDR3: CASSLRKNTIYF; DNA: TGTGCCAGCAGTTTGAGGAAAAACACCATATATTTT
D: NA; J: TRBJ1-5; size: once; V: TRBV28; CDR3: CASSLWQGNQPQHF; DNA: TGTGCCAGCAGTTTATGGCAGGGAAATCAGCCCCAGCATTTT
D: TRBD2; J: TRBJ2-1; size: NA; V: TRBV28; CDR3: CASSFRGLKREINEQFF; DNA: TGTGCCAGCAGTTTTAGGGGACTGAAGCGGGAGATAAATGAGCAGTTCTTC
D: NA; J: TRBJ2-3; size: NA; V: TRBV18; CDR3: CASSPQGISTDTQYF; DNA: TGTGCCAGCTCACCACAGGGGATTAGCACAGATACGCAGTATTTT
D: NA; J: TRBJ1-5; size: NA; V: TRBV6-5; CDR3: CASKGPGGQPQHF; DNA: TGTGCCAGCAAGGGCCCCGGAGGGCAGCCCCAGCATTTT
D: NA; J: TRBJ2-7; size: NA; V: TRBV6-5; CDR3: CASSYVGGPYEQYF; DNA: TGTGCCAGCAGTTACGTGGGGGGGCCCTACGAGCAGTACTTC
D: NA; J: TRBJ2-6; size: once; V: TRBV18; CDR3: CASSPNGANVLTF; DNA: TGTGCCAGCTCACCTAATGGGGCCAACGTCCTGACTTTC
D: NA; J: TRBJ1-4; size: NA; V: TRBV27; CDR3: CASRRTQEVEKLFF; DNA: TGTGCCAGCAGGAGGACCCAGGAGGTGGAAAAACTGTTTTTT
D: TRBD1; J: TRBJ1-3; size: few; V: TRBV28; CDR3: CASSLVQGASGNTIYF; DNA: TGTGCCAGCAGTTTAGTGCAGGGGGCCTCTGGAAACACCATATATTTT